Below are 27 T cell receptor beta chains sequenced from a single sample in a study of T-cell reconstitution after alpha-beta-depleted transplantation in children. A TCRbeta library incorporating unique molecular identifiers was prepared. TCRdb re-analysed the PCR reads in MiXCR, keeping a single row per CDR3 protein. In the table there are around 480,000 distinct CDR3 sequences, approximately 30% of which are singletons. The material was PBMCs from the stem cell graft donor, obtained from the stem cell graft. The receptors come from a human donor who donated a stem cell graft to a child with aplastic anemia.

This clonotype has more than one count but fewer than ten. The V call is TRBV20-1, the J call TRBJ1-1; D call uncertain. There are 13 residues in the CDR3. The germline V gene encodes CDR1 DFQATT and CDR2 SNEGSKA (reference sequence). V dropped 0 bases and J dropped 5 bases, with 10 bases sitting between them. The CDR3 spells CSARDQVVTEAFF. The CDR3, as DNA: TGCAGTGCTAGAGATCAGGTCGTTACTGAAGCTTTCTTT.

This clonotype showed up just a few times. The genes are TRBV15 and TRBJ2-1; maybe TRBD2 (6 bases). The CDR3 runs to 16 residues. Per the germline V gene, CDR1 is LNHNV and CDR2 is YYDKDF (reference sequence). Trimming left V 6 bases short and J 1 base short, with 16 bases between. The CDR3 DNA reads TGTGCCACCAGTGCTCCGGGACTGGGGTCCTACAATGAGCAGTTCTTC. This translates into CATSAPGLGSYNEQFF.

The chain has TRBV6-5 and TRBJ2-2; D perhaps matches TRBD1 (5 bases). This CDR3 is 15 amino acids long. The V gene lost 0 bases and the J gene lost 4 bases, with 9 bases spanning the gap. CDR1 is MNHEY, CDR2 SVGAGI, per germline. The CDR3 loop is CASSYSIRATGELFF. In DNA, the CDR3 is TGTGCCAGCAGTTACTCCATCAGGGCCACCGGGGAGCTGTTTTTT.

Only a few counts were recorded for this clonotype. V gene TRBV27 combines with J gene TRBJ2-1; D uncertain. The CDR3 runs to 16 residues. From germline, CDR1 is MNHEY and CDR2 SMNVEV (reference sequence). Trimming pared 3 bases from V and 4 bases from J, leaving 16 bases between. CDR3 DNA sequence: TGTGCCAGCAGTTTGTTTGGAGACTCTCGGTACAATGAGCAGTTCTTC. This codes for CASSLFGDSRYNEQFF.

This clonotype was recorded a few times. This chain links TRBV29-1 with TRBJ2-3, with D hard to call. The CDR3 consists of 14 residues. Germline V gene data show CDR1 as SQVTM and CDR2 as ANQGSEA. V was trimmed by 2 bases and J by 4 bases, leaving 13 bases between them. The CDR3 region is CSVETPASADTQYF. The CDR3 region has the DNA TGCAGCGTTGAAACCCCTGCCTCCGCAGATACGCAGTATTTT.

The sample holds a few counts of this clonotype. V gene TRBV12-3 or TRBV12-4 combines with J gene TRBJ1-2, with D unresolved. Trimming shortened V by 6 bases and J by 7 bases, and 15 bases separated the two germline ends. The CDR3 totals 13 residues. CDR3 residues: CASRTGGRRGYTF. CDR3 in DNA: TGTGCCAGCAGAACGGGTGGCCGGCGTGGCTACACCTTC.

The rearrangement joins TRBV4-1 to TRBJ2-2; TRBD1 agrees at 8 bases. This CDR3 region has 17 residues. J gave up 5 bases and V 4 bases, and 12 bases lay outside the gene matches. Germline CDR1 MGHRA, CDR2 YSYEKL. The CDR3 loop is CASSPGKGTGTTGELFF. The CDR3, as DNA: TGCGCCAGCAGCCCTGGGAAAGGGACAGGAACAACCGGGGAGCTGTTTTTT.

In its sample, this clonotype was seen a few times. This chain uses TRBV12-3 or TRBV12-4 with TRBJ2-1; D uncertain. Trimming pared 4 bases from V and 0 bases from J, leaving 10 bases between. There are 15 residues in the CDR3. CDR3 protein: CASSSRLASYNEQFF. The CDR3, as DNA: TGTGCCAGCAGTTCTCGACTGGCCTCCTACAATGAGCAGTTCTTC.

The V and J genes are TRBV18 and TRBJ2-5, with D tentatively TRBD1 or TRBD2 (7 bases each). V was clipped by 9 bases and J by 5 bases, with 19 bases between them. This CDR3 comprises 14 residues. Germline CDR1 KGHSH, CDR2 LQKENI. CDR3 protein: CASRDRQGGETQYF. In nucleotides, the CDR3 is TGTGCCAGTCGAGATCGACAGGGAGGGGAGACCCAGTACTTC.

There are a few counts of this clonotype. This sequence joins TRBV18 and TRBJ2-1, with D uncertain. The V gene's germline CDR1 is KGHSH and CDR2 LQKENI. V gave up 2 bases and J gave up 2 bases, with 22 bases separating them. CDR3 length equals 19 residues. The CDR3 bases are TGTGCCAGCTCACCAACCCGCTCCCGCGCGACCCTAGCCTACAATGAGCAGTTCTTC. Translation: CASSPTRSRATLAYNEQFF.

This clonotype was seen more than once but under ten times. The chain couples TRBV7-2 to TRBJ2-1; 7 bases agree with TRBD1. The CDR3 length is 15 residues. The V segment lost 3 bases and the J segment 8 bases; nucleotides outside the gene matches: 10. CDR1 is SGHTA, CDR2 FQGNSA, per germline. CDR3 sequence: CASSLTGHGAYEQFF. CDR3 DNA sequence: TGTGCCAGCAGCTTGACAGGGCATGGGGCCTATGAGCAGTTCTTC.

The chain recombines TRBV7-9 with TRBJ2-1, with 7 bases aligning to TRBD2. The CDR3 loop spans 15 amino acids. Germline V gene sequence: CDR1 SEHNR, CDR2 FQNEAQ (reference sequence). V trimming: 4 bases; J trimming: 6 bases; junction bases outside the gene matches: 9. CDR3 loop: CASSWSGMGLNEQFF. The CDR3 bases are TGTGCCAGCAGCTGGAGCGGGATGGGTCTCAATGAGCAGTTCTTC. The variable domain in full, completed from reference TRBV7-9 and TRBJ2-1, reads DTGVSQNPRHKITKRGQNVTFRCDPISEHNRLYWYRQTLGQGPEFLTYFQNEAQLEKSRLLSDRFSAERPKGSFSTLEIQRTEQGDSAMYLCASSWSGMGLNEQFFGPGTRLTVL.

This clonotype was counted once. CDR3 residues: CSASRGTYEQYV. The CDR3 DNA reads TGCAGTGCTTCTCGGGGGACCTACGAGCAGTACGTC. The gene calls are TRBV20-1 and TRBJ2-7; possible D gene TRBD2, 6 bases. The length of the CDR3 is 12 residues. Germline lookup yields CDR1 DFQATT and CDR2 SNEGSKA (reference sequence). Trimming stripped 5 bases from V and 2 bases from J, with 10 bases between.

The rearrangement uses TRBV12-3 or TRBV12-4 and TRBJ2-2; D is possibly TRBD1 (6 bases). The CDR3 is 15 residues long. V gave up 5 bases and J gave up 0 bases, with 10 bases separating them. The CDR3 DNA reads as TGTGCCAGCAGTACCGGGACACCGAACACCGGGGAGCTGTTTTTT. It codes for CASSTGTPNTGELFF.

This clonotype was counted between two and nine times. The chain uses TRBV7-6 and TRBJ2-7; 8 bases agree with TRBD1. The CDR3 has 15 residues. Unmatched junction bases numbered 6, after V lost 5 bases and J lost 0 bases. Germline loops: CDR1 SGHVS, CDR2 FNYEAQ. This chain's CDR3 is CASSDTGGTSYEQYV. DNA of the CDR3: TGTGCCAGCAGCGATACAGGGGGTACCTCCTACGAGCAGTACGTC.

This clonotype was detected only a few times. The chain is built from TRBV12-3 or TRBV12-4 and TRBJ1-1; 9 positions agree with TRBD1. The V and J ends lost 6 bases and 2 bases, in that order; junction bases with no gene match: 10. This CDR3 spans 16 amino acids. The CDR3 coding sequence is TGTGCCAGCAGCACGACGGACAGGGGAGGTAACACTGAAGCTTTCTTT. The encoded protein is CASSTTDRGGNTEAFF.

The genes are TRBV12-3 or TRBV12-4 and TRBJ1-2; D is unresolved. V lost 2 bases and J lost 0, with 4 bases in between. This CDR3 contains 13 residues. The CDR3 DNA sequence: TGTGCCAGCAGTTTACGAGCTAACTATGGCTACACCTTC. It codes for CASSLRANYGYTF.

This clonotype was found a few times. The chain recombines TRBV11-2 with TRBJ2-4; D remains ambiguous. This CDR3 is built from 13 residues. Trimming stripped 0 bases from V and 7 bases from J, with 7 bases between. Germline V gene sequence: CDR1 SGHAT, CDR2 FQNNGV. In nucleotides, the CDR3 is TGTGCCAGCAGCTTAGAGACAAGGAACATTCAGTACTTC. Its translation is CASSLETRNIQYF.

The V and J genes are TRBV12-3 or TRBV12-4 and TRBJ1-1, with D uncertain. This CDR3 comprises 12 residues. Trimming left V 3 bases short and J 11 bases short, with 13 bases between. The CDR3 sequence is CASSLGQLRAFF. For the CDR3, the DNA is TGTGCCAGCAGTTTGGGTCAGCTTAGGGCTTTCTTT.

This clonotype has only a few counts. The rearrangement links TRBV29-1 to TRBJ2-4; no definite D call. CDR3 length: 15 residues. Germline V CDR1 and CDR2: SQVTM, ANQGSEA. Trimming stripped 1 base from V and 2 bases from J, with 12 bases between. DNA of the CDR3: TGCAGCGTTGAAGCCTTAACCGGCCCCAAAAACATTCAGTACTTC. It encodes CSVEALTGPKNIQYF.

There are a few counts of this clonotype. The V and J genes are TRBV10-3 and TRBJ2-1; 9 nucleotides line up with TRBD2. Trimming cost V 6 bases and J 0 bases; bases outside gene matches: 6. In germline, CDR1 is ENHRY, CDR2 SYGVKD. CDR3 length equals 16 residues. CDR3 in DNA: TGTGCCATCAGAAACCCTAGCGGGGACTCCTACAATGAGCAGTTCTTC. Translated: CAIRNPSGDSYNEQFF.

A few counts support this clonotype. This chain connects TRBV13 to TRBJ2-3, with 13 bases that match TRBD2. CDR1 and CDR2 from the germline V gene are PRHDT and FYEKMQ (reference sequence). V shed 0 bases, J shed 0 bases, and the junction held 3 bases outside the gene matches. This CDR3 spans 18 amino acids. The CDR3 protein is CASSLGRGLAGSTDTQYF. As DNA, the CDR3 is TGTGCCAGCAGCTTAGGAAGGGGACTAGCGGGAAGCACAGATACGCAGTATTTT.

This clonotype has a count of ten or more. The chain employs TRBV27 and TRBJ2-7; maybe TRBD2 (6 bases). This CDR3 contains 15 residues. Per the germline V gene, CDR1 is MNHEY and CDR2 is SMNVEV (reference sequence). Trimming removed 0 bases from V and 0 bases from J, with 9 bases in between. The CDR3 sequence: CASSLSLRGSYEQYF. The CDR3 coding sequence is TGTGCCAGCAGTTTATCTCTGCGGGGCTCCTACGAGCAGTACTTC.

In its sample, this clonotype was seen a few times. The V gene is TRBV5-1, the J gene TRBJ2-7; 8 positions agree with TRBD1. This CDR3 has 14 amino acids. V dropped 4 bases and J dropped 5; count of bases not matched to a gene: 8. Germline values: CDR1 SGHRS, CDR2 YFSETQ. The CDR3 DNA sequence: TGCGCCAGCAGCGGAACAGGGGGTAGGCACGAGCAGTACTTC. As protein: CASSGTGGRHEQYF.

In its sample, this clonotype was seen many times. The V gene is TRBV7-2, the J gene TRBJ2-7; no clear D gene. The germline gives CDR1 SGHTA, CDR2 FQGNSA. V lost 1 base and J lost 1, with 8 bases in between. CDR3 size: 14 residues. The CDR3 DNA follows: TGTGCCAGCAGCTTAGGCCCTAGTTCCTACGAGCAGTACTTC. Amino acid sequence: CASSLGPSSYEQYF.

This clonotype was observed a handful of times. The CDR3 DNA reads TGCGCCAGCAGCCGCGGGACTTCTGAAGCTTTCTTT. Its protein is CASSRGTSEAFF. The gene calls are TRBV4-3 and TRBJ1-1, with D maybe TRBD1 (5 bases). V was shortened by 4 bases and J by 6 bases, with 9 bases between the two germline ends. Per the germline V gene, CDR1 is LGHNA and CDR2 is YSLEER. The CDR3 extends over 12 amino acids.

This clonotype was seen repeatedly, ten times or more. The chain recombines TRBV20-1 with TRBJ2-1; TRBD1 matches at 8 bases. The CDR3 contains 13 residues. Looked up from germline, CDR1 is DFQATT and CDR2 is SNEGSKA (reference sequence). Losses at the gene ends were 6 bases for V and 6 bases for J; bases not matched to a gene: 7. CDR3 sequence: CSAYQTGANEQFF. Here the CDR3 DNA reads TGCAGTGCATATCAGACAGGGGCCAATGAGCAGTTCTTC.